The entry that follows covers one TCR beta chain sequence. It has no known antigen specificity. The junction differs from germline at one of its ends, possibly a read error. The entry originates in a study of T cells after yellow fever vaccination (dated by TCRdb to between 2018 and 2021). About the full investigation: The SMART-Seq v4 Ultra Low Input RNA kit was used to prepare libraries from fractions with low cell numbers. To follow T-cell clones before and after both primary and booster YFV17D yellow fever vaccination, bulk TCR alpha and beta repertoires underwent longitudinal sequencing. Two healthy male donors, one aged 18 to 30 and one aged 30 to 39 years, were included in the cohort. Blood samples were taken at several timepoints before and after primary and secondary immunization, and bulk PBMC replicates and cell subsets were isolated. Results and caveats for the whole study, not just this receptor: Only two donors were included in the study, so the extent to which the findings can be generalized is limited. A small fraction of clonotypes appeared in both the CD4 and CD8 compartments, likely as a result of convergent recombination. Most clones expanded after primary vaccination (around 97% of CD4 and 80% to 90% of CD8) were re-detected after the booster, suggesting that broad memory maintenance occurred. Compared with the primary T-cell response, the secondary T-cell response was weaker but faster, peaking on day 5 rather than day 15. Computational filtering was required because FACS-sorted repertoires could contain abundant contaminating clonotypes from the bulk population.

What this sample's treatment or condition label stands for: live attenuated yellow fever vaccine strain. Two biological replicates of bulk PBMCs were collected at each blood-draw timepoint. PBMCs were isolated from peripheral blood using a standard Ficoll-Paque protocol. RNA was extracted with TriZol from bulk PBMCs, CD4 and CD8 fractions, and dextramer-positive and dextramer-negative fractions. TCR cDNA was made using 5'RACE template switching, a step that added a universal primer site and unique molecular identifiers. Priming for cDNA synthesis came from both the TCR alpha and TCR beta constant segments. Libraries were amplified in two PCR steps, with sample barcodes and sequencing adapters added in the second step. Libraries were sequenced on Illumina HiSeq 2500 (2x100 bp) or NovaSeq (2x150 bp). Under the source paper's analysis protocol: Reads were demultiplexed and collapsed into UMI consensus sequences with MIGEC, and V(D)J alignment was performed with MiXCR. Vaccine-responding clonotypes were identified with edgeR using replicate PBMC samples, with FDR below 0.01 and a log2 fold change above 5 up to day 15 being required. Bulk clonotypes were assigned CD4 or CD8 identity according to which sequenced CD4 or CD8 repertoire held them at higher abundance. The public reads were quality trimmed at Q25 with fastp and then assembled into clones with MiXCR by TCRdb, keeping productive beta chains. CDR3 protein sequences are deduplicated, and each keeps its most common genes and DNA. TCRdb's processing, not the authors', yielded these V and J calls. The sample contains 600,000 to 750,000 distinct CDR3 sequences, 12% of them found a single time. The ten most abundant clones make up more than 12% of the sample.

CDR1 and CDR2 are read off the germline V gene (reference sequence) as SEHNR and FQNEAQ. Including cysteine and phenylalanine, the CDR3 has 14 amino acids. The CDR3 DNA has 42 bases and is translated from base 1. The source was PBMCs, collected on the day of the yellow fever booster vaccination. The source is a man aged 25-45 years who received the YFV17D yellow fever vaccine. In this chain, TRBV7-9 is recombined with TRBJ2-1, with 13 middle bases fitting TRBD2. The nucleotides are TGTGCCAGCAGCTTTGGACTAGCGGGAGCTGAGCAGATCTTC. Translated, this gives CASSFGLAGAEQIF.